This T cell receptor beta chain is from a study of identical twins. All donors were healthy, and all were Caucasian. With V trimmed by 2 bases and J by 5 bases, 7 bases remained unmatched. Per the germline V gene, CDR1 is SGHKS and CDR2 is YYEKEE (reference sequence). This CDR3 region has 17 residues. There are many counts of this clonotype. Template switching created a universal primer site, and the cDNA included unique molecular identifiers. MiXCR, run by TCRdb on the 5' RACE reads, gives a single entry per CDR3 protein. The sample records more than 200,000 distinct CDR3 sequences, roughly a tenth being singletons.

The sequencing input was memory (CD45RO+) T cells sorted from blood. The gene calls are TRBV5-5 and TRBJ1-6, with 10 bases fitting TRBD1. The clonotype was recovered from a woman aged 18 to 35 in good health. Here the CDR3 reads CASSFSGTGVDNSPLHF. The DNA of the CDR3 is TGTGCCAGCAGCTTCTCCGGGACAGGGGTAGATAATTCACCCCTCCACTTT.